This T cell receptor beta chain was captured in a study of T cells in Graves' hyperthyroidism and ophthalmopathy. This clonotype has more than one count but fewer than ten. In germline, CDR1 is MGHRA, CDR2 YSYEKL. Trimming left V 0 bases short and J 6 bases short, with 14 bases between. The CDR3 is 15 residues long. RNA transcripts gave rise to amplified TCR beta CDR3 regions. During a first-round RT-PCR of the TCR CDR3, the HTBI primer set was used. TCRdb passed the multiplex PCR reads through MiXCR, listing each CDR3 protein once. The repertoire includes around 380,000 distinct CDR3 sequences, 13% of them detected once, and less than 25% sits in the top ten.

Input material: blood. This sequence joins TRBV4-1 and TRBJ1-2; D not resolved. The TCR sequence derives from a man under 40 with Graves' hyperthyroidism that later progressed to Graves' ophthalmopathy. The CDR3 protein is CASSQDYRTSDGYTF. The CDR3 region has the DNA TGCGCCAGCAGCCAAGATTATCGCACCTCCGATGGCTACACCTTC.